There are many counts of the clone carrying this TCR beta chain. Antigen unknown. Trimming pared 5 bases from V and 8 bases from J, leaving 12 bases between. Germline V gene data show CDR1 as DFQATT and CDR2 as SNEGSKA (reference sequence). The length of the CDR3 is 12 residues. Construction of TCR beta libraries relied on iRepertoire HTBI primers and on Arm-PCR targeting CDR3 regions. TCRdb called the multiplex PCR reads again in MiXCR, with one record for every CDR3 protein. The repertoire holds 500,000 or so distinct CDR3 sequences, with around 15% as singletons. Time point specified: newly diagnosed GD, antithyroid drugs for less than 3 months. From RNA extracted from PBMCs, the TCR library was made. Graves' disease diagnosis was established per American Thyroid Association guidelines. The sample originates from a study of regulatory T cells in long-lasting Graves disease. Study results and caveats: Not thyroid tissue but only peripheral blood was studied.

The same specimen was also included in a second study, on T cells in Graves' hyperthyroidism and ophthalmopathy. As reported in that work: Patients aged 18 to 65 with hyperthyroidism were newly diagnosed, with duration under 2 months. In blood, most of the thyroid clonotypes expanded above 0.001 were also present.

The receptor was isolated from a middle-aged man with Graves disease. The sample was peripheral blood mononuclear cells (PBMCs), taken at new diagnosis, from a patient treated with antithyroid drugs. The J gene is TRBJ1-4, the V gene TRBV20-1; a weak D match, TRBD1 (5 bases). The CDR3 bases are TGCAGTGCTCCGGGGACGGGGGAAAAACTGTTTTTT. Protein: CSAPGTGEKLFF.